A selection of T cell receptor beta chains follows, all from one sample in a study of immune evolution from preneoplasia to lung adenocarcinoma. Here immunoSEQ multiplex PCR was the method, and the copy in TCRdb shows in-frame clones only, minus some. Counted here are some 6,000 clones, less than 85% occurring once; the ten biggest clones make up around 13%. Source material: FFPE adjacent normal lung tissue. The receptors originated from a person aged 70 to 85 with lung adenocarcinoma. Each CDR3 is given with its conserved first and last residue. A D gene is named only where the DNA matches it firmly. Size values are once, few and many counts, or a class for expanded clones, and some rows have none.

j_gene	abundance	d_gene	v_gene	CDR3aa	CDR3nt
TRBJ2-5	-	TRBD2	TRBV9	CASSPGLEEFKTQYF	TGTGCCAGCAGTCCGGGACTAGAAGAGTTTAAGACCCAGTACTTC
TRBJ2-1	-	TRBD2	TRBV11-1	CASSELAGGYNEQFF	TGTGCCAGCAGCGAACTAGCGGGAGGCTATAATGAGCAGTTCTTC
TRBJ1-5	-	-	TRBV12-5	CASGLTLGNLGYSNQPQHF	TGTGCTAGTGGTTTGACCCTCGGAAACTTGGGGTATAGCAATCAGCCCCAGCATTTT
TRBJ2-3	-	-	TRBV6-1	CASSEMSTDTQYF	TGTGCCAGCAGTGAAATGTCAACAGATACGCAGTATTTT
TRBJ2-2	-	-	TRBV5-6	CASREGEISHTGELFF	TGTGCCAGCAGGGAAGGGGAGATATCTCACACCGGGGAGCTGTTTTTT
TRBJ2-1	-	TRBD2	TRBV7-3	CASSIIAGPYNEQFF	TGTGCCAGCAGCATAATAGCGGGGCCCTACAATGAGCAGTTCTTC
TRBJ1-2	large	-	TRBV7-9	CASSPRDVLDGYGYTF	TGTGCCAGCAGCCCCCGGGACGTCTTGGATGGCTATGGCTACACCTTC
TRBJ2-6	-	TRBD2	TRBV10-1	CASNRQAGDGANVLTF	TGCGCCAGCAACCGGCAGGCGGGAGACGGGGCCAACGTCCTGACTTTC
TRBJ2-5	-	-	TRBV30	CAWSVSHQETQYF	TGTGCCTGGAGTGTTAGCCACCAAGAGACCCAGTACTTC
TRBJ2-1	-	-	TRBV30	CAWSVQRRGSYNEQFF	TGTGCCTGGAGTGTCCAACGGCGGGGCTCCTACAATGAGCAGTTCTTC
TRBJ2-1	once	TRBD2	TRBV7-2	CASSLGGGVTYNEQFF	TGTGCCAGCAGCTTGGGCGGGGGTGTAACCTACAATGAGCAGTTCTTC
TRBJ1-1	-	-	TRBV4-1	CASRLGDSEAFF	TGCGCCAGCCGACTGGGGGATTCTGAAGCTTTCTTT
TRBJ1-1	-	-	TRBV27	CASSLVLGGAITEAFF	TGTGCCAGCAGTTTAGTCTTAGGGGGAGCGATCACTGAAGCTTTCTTT